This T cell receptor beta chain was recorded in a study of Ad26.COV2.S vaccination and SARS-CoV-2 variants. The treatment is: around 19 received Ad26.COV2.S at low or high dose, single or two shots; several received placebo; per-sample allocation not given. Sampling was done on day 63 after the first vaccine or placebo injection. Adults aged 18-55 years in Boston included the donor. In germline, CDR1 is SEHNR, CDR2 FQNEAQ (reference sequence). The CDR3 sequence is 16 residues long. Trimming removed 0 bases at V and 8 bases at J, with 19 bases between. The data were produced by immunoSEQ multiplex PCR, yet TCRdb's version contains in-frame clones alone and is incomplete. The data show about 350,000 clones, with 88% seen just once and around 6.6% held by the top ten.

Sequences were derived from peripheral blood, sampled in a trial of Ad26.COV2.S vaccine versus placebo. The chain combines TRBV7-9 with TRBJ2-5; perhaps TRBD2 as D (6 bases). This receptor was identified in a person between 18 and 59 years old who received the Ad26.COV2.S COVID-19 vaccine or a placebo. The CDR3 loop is CASSLAAVPWRGTQYF. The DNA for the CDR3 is TGTGCCAGCAGCTTAGCTGCGGTGCCTTGGAGGGGAACCCAGTACTTC.